This entry features one TCR beta chain sequence. Its matching antigen is unknown. In each case, RNA was isolated and then reverse transcribed into cDNA as the sequencing template. Generated by immunoSEQ multiplex PCR, the TCRdb table keeps only in-frame clones and is missing some. The table lists fewer than 110,000 clones, over 80% of them singletons. The entry originates in a study of CD8+ T cells in alopecia areata. Study conclusions and caveats: Tofacitinib significantly lowered scalp clonality and expanded CD8+ clones among the top 100. Higher clonality than in normal scalp was seen in lesional scalp, especially alopecia totalis/universalis. Many expanded lesional clones persisted during tofacitinib (in both scalp and blood).

As to treatment: oral pan-JAK inhibitor, 5-10 mg twice daily. J lost 8 bases, V lost 2 bases, and 8 bases had no gene match. Germline loops: CDR1 LGHNA, CDR2 YNFKEQ. The CDR3 sequence is 15 residues long. This receptor was obtained from a human donor with alopecia areata. The input for sequencing was CD8+ T cells sorted from blood, taken at week 24, from a patient treated with tofacitinib. V gene TRBV4-2 combines with J gene TRBJ2-1, with 8 bases matching TRBD2. This CDR3 reads CASSQSGGAVDEQFF. CDR3 DNA: TGTGCCAGCAGCCAATCCGGGGGGGCCGTTGATGAGCAGTTCTTC.